This record looks at one T cell receptor (beta chain) sequence and its context. The antigen it recognizes is unknown. No base qualities exist here, and no much larger clone lies one base off it. To estimate absolute template abundance from read counts, synthetic TCR analog templates were spiked into each PCR. The immunoSEQ assay was used to amplify TCRbeta CDR3 regions from genomic DNA with bias-controlled V and J gene primers. Sequencing of rearranged TCRbeta segments was done at approximately 20X coverage. Per the authors' processing: Sequencing errors were corrected by clustering and CDR3s were annotated against IMGT to assign V, D and J genes. Downstream analyses used only productive TCRbeta rearrangements and left out out-of-frame or stop-codon sequences. To compute clonality, Shannon entropy was normalized by the log of the number of unique productive sequences and then subtracted from one. Clones differing between time points or between blood and tumor were identified using Fisher's exact test with Benjamini-Hochberg correction, with an adjusted p below 0.01 applied as the threshold. TCRdb's version of the immuneACCESS table is confined to in-frame rearrangements and falls short of the full clone set. An unresolved V gene accounts for under half of the shortfall where checked; the remainder is of unknown origin. V, J and clone size derive from that table, while D and trimming were established from the DNA sequence. Present in this sample are just under 65,000 clones, roughly 77% of which were seen just once. The top ten clonotypes cover 1.6% of the sample.

V drops 1 base and J drops 0 bases, leaving 10 bases in between. CDR1 and CDR2 are drawn from the germline V gene: MGHRA, YSYEKL. The CDR3 runs 16 amino acids, cysteine and phenylalanine included. Only the CDR3 part of the read is kept: 48 bases, read in frame from the first base. The time point label corresponds to: pretreatment peripheral blood. The cohort comprised 25 to 35 patients with locally advanced or metastatic urothelial carcinoma treated at Memorial Sloan Kettering on a trial protocol. Peripheral blood mononuclear cells were collected pretreatment and during treatment, with between 1 and 8 total time points per patient. The Qiagen DNeasy Blood extraction kit was used to purify genomic DNA from total PBMCs and tumor samples. PBMCs were collected pretreatment and during treatment, and were isolated and stored as previously described. This entry comes from a study of PD-L1 blockade in urothelial cancer (dated by TCRdb to the late 2010s). With respect to the entire study: Therapy was started at some point between 2013 and 2015 for all patients, and atezolizumab 1,200 mg was administered intravenously every 3 weeks. About 85% of the 29 patients were males with bladder-origin urothelial cancer, and about 65% of the roughly 30 reported a prior smoking history. An ECOG performance status of 0 or 1 was recorded for the patients, and 0 to 3 prior chemotherapy regimens had been received by the patients. Blood samples were analyzed 3 weeks after the start of treatment (second dose) and 6 weeks after the start of treatment. Blood samples gave a median of approximately 150,000 T cells and 83,000 or so unique TCRs, with a median clonality of roughly 0.08. An exploratory multi-omic analysis was conducted of the somatic, immune and clinical correlates of response to PD-L1 blockade with atezolizumab in urothelial cancer. Pretreatment tumor samples, along with matched peripheral blood serially collected before and after atezolizumab treatment, were subjected to TCR sequencing. Durable clinical benefit meant progression-free survival longer than 6 months, and TCR features were also tested against progression-free and overall survival. In the same patients, whole exome sequencing and RNA sequencing of pretreatment tumors were performed in addition to TCR sequencing. Durable clinical benefit was achieved by nine patients and was not achieved by 20 patients. Pretreatment blood TCR-seq was available for nearly 30 patients, at least one posttreatment blood collection was obtained for 25 or so patients, and tumor TCR-seq was available for 25 or so patients. Overall study outcomes, separate from this receptor: Improved progression-free and overall survival was associated with having pretreatment peripheral blood TCR clonality below the median. Because the sample size was small (n ≈ 29) and many exploratory analyses were performed, the results are intended to be hypothesis-generating. Greater expansion of tumor-associated TCR clones in peripheral blood 3 weeks after the start of treatment was observed in patients with durable benefit (n of about 21, p = 0.022).

Sequenced material: PBMCs, taken around atezolizumab (anti-PD-L1) treatment. The chain links TRBV4-1 with TRBJ2-1; the D gene identity is not certain. This TCR came from a man aged 65 to 85 with urothelial cancer. The DNA is TGCGCCAGCAGCCAAGCCGGGTTTAGCTCCTACAATGAGCAGTTCTTC. Protein translation: CASSQAGFSSYNEQFF.